This T cell receptor beta chain was sequenced for a study of blood T cell repertoires in COVID-19. About the study: The United States, Italy and Spain supplied acute and convalescent COVID-19 samples. Sources were T cells, B-cell-depleted T cells, or PBMCs; the material itself was cDNA or gDNA.

The CDR3 contains 14 residues. The J segment lost 0 bases and the V segment lost 7 bases, leaving 2 bases of the junction unmatched. The germline V gene encodes CDR1 LNHDA and CDR2 SQIVND (reference sequence). Authors' methods: Reference gene primer amplification yielded estimated nucleated cell counts. The method was immunoSEQ multiplex PCR; TCRdb's version includes in-frame clones alone and lacks a portion of them. The V and J calls and clone size come from that table; D and trimming were worked out from the DNA. Counted here are about 260,000 clones, around 92% occurring once; the ten biggest clones make up 2% to 3%.

The chain has TRBV19 and TRBJ2-7, with TRBD2 identical over 11 bases. The origin of this receptor is a young adult with COVID-19, enrolled during active disease. Source material: peripheral blood. CDR3 sequence: CASKGTSGSYEQYF. The CDR3 coding sequence is TGTGCCAGTAAAGGGACTAGCGGCTCCTACGAGCAGTACTTC.